This T cell receptor (beta chain) emerged from a study of T cells after yellow fever vaccination. Whole-study results and caveats: A secondary response was less intense yet reached its peak sooner, at day 5 versus 15.

Via MiXCR, TCRdb re-called the 5' RACE reads, giving one row per CDR3 protein. The sample lists some 300,000 distinct CDR3 sequences; 8.7% were seen once. Only a few counts were recorded for this clonotype. Its antigen is unknown. Deletions cut 2 bases from V and 6 bases from J, with 2 bases between. Germline loops: CDR1 LNHDA, CDR2 SQIVND (reference sequence). CDR3 size: 11 residues. The source material was CD4+ T cells sorted from PBMCs, sampled 5 days after the yellow fever booster vaccination. V and J are TRBV19 and TRBJ2-1; D is unresolved. This receptor was identified in a man between 18 and 35 years old who received the YFV17D yellow fever vaccine. CDR3 nucleotides: TGTGCCAGTAGTATATTCAATGAGCAGTTCTTC. It codes for CASSIFNEQFF. The full variable domain, completed using reference TRBV19 and TRBJ2-1, is DGGITQSPKYLFRKEGQNVTLSCEQNLNHDAMYWYRQDPGQGLRLIYYSQIVNDFQKGDIAEGYSVSREKKESFPLTVTSAQKNPTAFYLCASSIFNEQFFGPGTRLTVL.